This is a list of T cell receptor beta chains from one sample in a study of T cells after yellow fever vaccination. One entry per CDR3 protein, called by TCRdb with MiXCR from the 5' RACE reads. The sample contains approximately 550,000 distinct CDR3 sequences, less than 15% of which appear only once. The sequences come from PBMCs, collected on the day of the yellow fever booster vaccination. The receptors were sampled from a man aged 30 to 45 who received the YFV17D yellow fever vaccine. Both conserved end residues are part of each CDR3. D genes are given only for firm matches. For some rows the clone size is stated as once, few or many, or as a class when expanded; others skip it.

clone_size: NA; d_call: NA; v_call: TRBV20-1; j_call: TRBJ1-6; cdr3_aa: CSARGLYNSPLHF; cdr3_nt: TGCAGTGCTAGGGGACTTTATAATTCACCCCTCCACTTT
clone_size: few; d_call: TRBD1; v_call: TRBV25-1; j_call: TRBJ2-3; cdr3_aa: CASSAERDRAADTQYF; cdr3_nt: TGTGCCAGCAGTGCCGAACGTGACAGGGCAGCAGATACGCAGTATTTT
clone_size: NA; d_call: NA; v_call: TRBV27; j_call: TRBJ2-5; cdr3_aa: CAHTRLGEQETQYF; cdr3_nt: TGTGCCCACACCAGGCTGGGGGAACAAGAGACCCAGTACTTC
clone_size: few; d_call: TRBD1; v_call: TRBV11-1; j_call: TRBJ2-2; cdr3_aa: CASSPTGPTGELFF; cdr3_nt: TGTGCCAGCAGCCCGACAGGGCCCACCGGGGAGCTGTTTTTT
clone_size: NA; d_call: TRBD2; v_call: TRBV9; j_call: TRBJ2-1; cdr3_aa: CASSVVFSGSFDNEQFF; cdr3_nt: TGTGCCAGCAGCGTAGTCTTTAGCGGGAGCTTTGACAATGAGCAGTTCTTC
clone_size: NA; d_call: TRBD1; v_call: TRBV27; j_call: TRBJ1-2; cdr3_aa: CASSLSTGVGYTF; cdr3_nt: TGTGCCAGCAGTTTATCGACAGGGGTTGGCTACACCTTC
clone_size: few; d_call: TRBD1; v_call: TRBV20-1; j_call: TRBJ1-2; cdr3_aa: CSARDQGAFYGYTF; cdr3_nt: TGCAGTGCTAGAGATCAGGGGGCCTTCTATGGCTACACCTTC
clone_size: few; d_call: TRBD1; v_call: TRBV5-1; j_call: TRBJ2-1; cdr3_aa: CATGTGASNEQFF; cdr3_nt: TGCGCCACCGGGACAGGGGCTTCGAATGAGCAGTTCTTC
clone_size: few; d_call: TRBD1; v_call: TRBV12-3/TRBV12-4; j_call: TRBJ2-5; cdr3_aa: CASSPTGGASWTQYF; cdr3_nt: TGTGCCAGCAGTCCAACAGGGGGCGCTTCGTGGACCCAGTACTTC
clone_size: few; d_call: NA; v_call: TRBV2; j_call: TRBJ1-1; cdr3_aa: CASSVVAELGGQGAEAFF; cdr3_nt: TGTGCCAGCAGTGTCGTTGCGGAATTGGGGGGTCAGGGAGCTGAAGCTTTCTTT